Included here is one T cell receptor (beta chain) sequence, with context. Its antigen is unidentified. These data originate in a study of cytomegalovirus exposure and HLA in healthy donors. PCR was performed using 60 Vbeta and 13 Jbeta primers. Clones were read by immunoSEQ multiplex PCR, and TCRdb kept only the in-frame ones, dropping some. The sample lists 150,000 to 200,000 clones, approximately 79% occurring once. Study-wide points: A list of 150 or so TCR beta chains associated with cytomegalovirus was given. Most of the TCR beta V segments (in an earlier analysis) were productive either about 87% or about 30% of the time. Sequencing likely produced, as an artifact, a cluster of highly shared sequence variants.

The clonotype originates from a woman in her 30s in good health and CMV-seropositive. The sample was PBMCs.

The CDR3 protein is CASSVARYGYTF. Written as DNA, the CDR3 is TGTGCCAGCAGCGTAGCTAGGTATGGCTACACCTTC. This chain uses TRBV9 with TRBJ1-2, with unresolved D. This CDR3 has 12 residues. V gave up 0 bases and J gave up 5 bases, with 5 bases separating them. Germline loops: CDR1 SGDLS, CDR2 YYNGEE.